This T cell receptor beta chain comes out of a study of regulatory and conventional T cells in RAG deficiency. Libraries were prepared by immunoSEQ multiplex PCR; TCRdb keeps only in-frame clonotypes and omits some of them. The sample carries tens of thousands of clones, approximately 93% recorded once. Trimming removed 1 base at V and 10 bases at J, with 17 bases between. CDR3 length: 14 amino acids. Germline V gene sequence: CDR1 SQVTM, CDR2 ANQGSEA. Conventional CD4+ T cells were sorted from blood as CD25-low CD127-high cells. These sequences were also reported in another study, on regulatory T cells. As that report states: The PCR used 52 TRBV and 13 TRBJ primers.

Material: CD4+ T cells sorted from blood. This receptor was taken from a human donor in good health. The gene calls are TRBV29-1 and TRBJ2-1, with a tentative D call TRBD2 (5 bases). In DNA, the CDR3 is TGCAGCGTTGAAGTGGCGGTCGGGATAGAGGAGCAGTTCTTC. This codes for CSVEVAVGIEEQFF.